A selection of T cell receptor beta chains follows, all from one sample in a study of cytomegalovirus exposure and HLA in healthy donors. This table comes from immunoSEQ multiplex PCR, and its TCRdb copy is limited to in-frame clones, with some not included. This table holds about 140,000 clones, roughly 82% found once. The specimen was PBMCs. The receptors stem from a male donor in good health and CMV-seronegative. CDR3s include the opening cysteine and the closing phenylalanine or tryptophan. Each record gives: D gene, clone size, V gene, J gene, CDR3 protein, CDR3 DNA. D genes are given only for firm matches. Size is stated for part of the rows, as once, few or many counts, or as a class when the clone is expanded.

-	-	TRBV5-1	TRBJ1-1	CASSTGRGIRTEAFF	TGCGCCAGCAGCACTGGGAGGGGTATACGGACTGAAGCTTTCTTT
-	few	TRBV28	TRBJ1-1	CASSRTANTEAFF	TGTGCCAGCAGCCGGACAGCAAACACTGAAGCTTTCTTT
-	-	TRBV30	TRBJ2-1	CAWSQRGGNEQFF	TGTGCCTGGAGTCAACGGGGAGGCAATGAGCAGTTCTTC
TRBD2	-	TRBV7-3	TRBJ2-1	CASSLGLAGYNEQFF	TGTGCCAGCAGCTTAGGACTAGCGGGTTACAATGAGCAGTTCTTC
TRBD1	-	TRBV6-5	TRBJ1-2	CASKTGRHNYGYTF	TGTGCCAGCAAGACAGGGAGACATAACTATGGCTACACCTTC
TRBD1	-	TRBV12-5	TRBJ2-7	CASGPGQGTYEQYF	TGTGCTAGTGGCCCCGGACAGGGAACCTACGAGCAGTACTTC
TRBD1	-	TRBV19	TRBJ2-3	CATRGRTDTQYF	TGTGCCACCAGGGGGCGCACAGATACGCAGTATTTT
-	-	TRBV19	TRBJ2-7	CASSGGDLSYEQYF	TGTGCCAGTAGTGGCGGTGATCTATCCTACGAGCAGTACTTC
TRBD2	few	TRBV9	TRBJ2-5	CASSGGLAGEETQYF	TGTGCCAGCAGCGGGGGACTAGCGGGAGAAGAGACCCAGTACTTC
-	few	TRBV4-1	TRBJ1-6	CASSQETGLDSPLHF	TGCGCCAGCAGCCAAGAAACAGGCCTTGATTCACCCCTCCACTTT
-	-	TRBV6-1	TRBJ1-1	CASSERGMDTEAFF	TGTGCCAGCAGTGAACGGGGAATGGACACTGAAGCTTTCTTT
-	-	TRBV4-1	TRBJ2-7	CASSQARGQSSYEQYF	TGCGCCAGCAGCCAAGCAAGGGGCCAGAGCTCCTACGAGCAGTACTTC
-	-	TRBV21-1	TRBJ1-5	CASTAGLRRGLNQPQHF	TGTGCCAGCACCGCGGGCCTTCGGCGGGGTCTAAATCAGCCCCAGCATTTT
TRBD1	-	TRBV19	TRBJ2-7	CASSPGTGPEQYF	TGTGCCAGTAGTCCTGGGACAGGACCCGAGCAGTACTTC
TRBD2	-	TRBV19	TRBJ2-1	CASSIFTGGSYNEQFF	TGTGCCAGTAGTATTTTTACGGGGGGGTCCTACAATGAGCAGTTCTTC
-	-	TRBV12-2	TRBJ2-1	CASRSGTSGSAYNEQFF	TGTGCAAGTCGCTCCGGGACTAGCGGGAGCGCTTACAATGAGCAGTTCTTC
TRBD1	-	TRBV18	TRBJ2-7	CASSLNRDRGSYEQYF	TGTGCCAGCTCGCTAAACCGGGACAGGGGATCCTACGAGCAGTACTTC
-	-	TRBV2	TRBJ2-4	CASSETLAKNIQYF	TGTGCCAGCAGTGAAACTCTAGCCAAAAACATTCAGTACTTC
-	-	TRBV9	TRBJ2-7	CASSRDPIYEQYF	TGTGCCAGCAGCCGGGATCCGATCTACGAGCAGTACTTC
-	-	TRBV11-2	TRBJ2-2	CASSLEPEAGELFF	TGTGCCAGCAGCTTAGAACCAGAGGCCGGGGAGCTGTTTTTT
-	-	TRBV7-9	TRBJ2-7	CASSFRQEQYF	TGTGCCAGCAGCTTCCGACAGGAGCAGTACTTC
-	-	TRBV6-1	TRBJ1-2	CASSDPRSNYGYTF	TGTGCCAGCAGTGACCCTAGGAGTAACTATGGCTACACCTTC
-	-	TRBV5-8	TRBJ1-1	CASRRGGRPLATEAFF	TGTGCCAGCCGAAGGGGGGGGCGCCCCTTGGCCACTGAAGCTTTCTTT
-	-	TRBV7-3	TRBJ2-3	CASSPSKQDTQYF	TGTGCCAGCAGCCCGTCAAAACAAGATACGCAGTATTTT
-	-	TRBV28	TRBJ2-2	CASWSAQSQTPGTVTGELFF	TGTGCCAGCTGGTCCGCTCAATCCCAAACACCGGGGACTGTGACCGGGGAGCTGTTTTTT
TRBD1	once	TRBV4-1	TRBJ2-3	CASSHRTGKGTDTQYF	TGCGCCAGCAGCCACAGGACAGGGAAAGGGACAGATACGCAGTATTTT
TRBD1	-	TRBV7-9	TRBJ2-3	CASSSRDRGPLTQYF	TGTGCCAGCAGCTCCCGGGACAGGGGGCCATTGACGCAGTATTTT
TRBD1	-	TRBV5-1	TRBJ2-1	CASSTRTGMNEQFF	TGCGCCAGCAGCACCCGGACAGGGATGAATGAGCAGTTCTTC
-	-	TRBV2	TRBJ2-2	CASSVVPETGELFF	TGTGCCAGCAGTGTGGTCCCGGAGACCGGGGAGCTGTTTTTT
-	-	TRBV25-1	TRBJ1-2	CASSEGGNDGYTF	TGTGCCAGCAGTGAAGGGGGGAACGATGGCTACACCTTC
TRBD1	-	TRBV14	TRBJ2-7	CASSPRGPTYEQYF	TGTGCCAGCAGCCCCAGGGGGCCCACCTACGAGCAGTACTTC
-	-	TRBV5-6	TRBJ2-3	CASSLLITDTQYF	TGTGCCAGCAGCTTGTTAATCACAGATACGCAGTATTTT
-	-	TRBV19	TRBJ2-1	CASSKGTLNEQFF	TGTGCCAGTAGTAAGGGGACTTTAAATGAGCAGTTCTTC
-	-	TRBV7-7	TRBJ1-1	CASSSPGHLPTSETNTEAFF	TGTGCTAGCAGCTCTCCGGGACACTTGCCGACCTCGGAGACAAACACTGAAGCTTTCTTT
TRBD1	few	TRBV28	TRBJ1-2	CASSRWGTGDYYGYTF	TGTGCCAGCAGTCGGTGGGGGACAGGGGATTACTATGGCTACACCTTC
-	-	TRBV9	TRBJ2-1	CASRPVLRGGEQFF	TGTGCCAGCCGCCCTGTCCTGAGAGGGGGTGAGCAGTTCTTC
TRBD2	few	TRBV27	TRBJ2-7	CASSLGLAATYEQYF	TGTGCCAGCAGCCTCGGACTAGCGGCTACCTACGAGCAGTACTTC
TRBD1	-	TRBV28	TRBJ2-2	CASSPSGGGELFF	TGTGCCAGCAGCCCTTCAGGGGGCGGGGAGCTGTTTTTT
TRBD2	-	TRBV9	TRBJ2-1	CASSVARTSRSNEQFF	TGTGCCAGCAGCGTAGCACGGACTAGCAGGAGCAATGAGCAGTTCTTC
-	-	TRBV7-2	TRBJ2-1	CASGGQVYNEQFF	TGTGCCAGCGGCGGTCAAGTATACAATGAGCAGTTCTTC
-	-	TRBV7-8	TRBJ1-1	CASTRQVQMNTEAFF	TGTGCCAGCACACGACAGGTCCAAATGAACACTGAAGCTTTCTTT
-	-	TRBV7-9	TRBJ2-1	CASSLGSPSYNEQFF	TGTGCCAGCAGCTTAGGTAGTCCCTCCTACAATGAGCAGTTCTTC
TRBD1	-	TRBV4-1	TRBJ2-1	CASSVRQGEYNEQFF	TGCGCCAGCAGCGTCCGACAGGGGGAATACAATGAGCAGTTCTTC
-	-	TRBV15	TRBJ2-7	CATSRGPSSEQYF	TGTGCCACCAGCAGAGGTCCCTCGAGCGAGCAGTACTTC
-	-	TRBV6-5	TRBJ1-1	CASRLGGTEAFF	TGTGCCAGCAGACTAGGGGGCACTGAAGCTTTCTTT
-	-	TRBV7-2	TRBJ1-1	CASSLGPRAAFF	TGTGCCAGCAGCTTAGGTCCGAGGGCGGCTTTCTTT